The 8 T cell receptor beta chains listed next were all sequenced from one sample in a study of T cells in localized non-small cell lung cancer. Libraries were prepared by immunoSEQ multiplex PCR; TCRdb keeps only in-frame clonotypes and omits some of them. The data show roughly 35,000 clones, roughly 90% seen once. The source was peripheral blood, collected before any cancer treatment. All receptors derive from a female donor older than 55 with stage I lung adenocarcinoma.

The chain uses TRBV12-5 and TRBJ1-5; the D gene is possibly TRBD1 (6 bases). The V and J ends lost 9 bases and 0 bases respectively, with 12 bases between them. Germline loops: CDR1 LGHNT, CDR2 FRNRAP. The CDR3 covers 14 residues. CDR3 sequence reads: CARVQGYSNQPQHF. For the CDR3, the DNA is TGTGCTAGAGTACAGGGCTATAGCAATCAGCCCCAGCATTTT.

The V call is TRBV7-9, the J call TRBJ1-1, with 8 bases fitting TRBD1. CDR1 is SEHNR, CDR2 FQNEAQ, per germline (reference sequence). With 6 bases clipped from V and 1 base from J, the junction kept 7 bases outside the gene matches. This CDR3 spans 15 amino acids. CDR3 region: CASRAGTGGNTEAFF. CDR3 nucleotides: TGTGCCAGCAGGGCCGGGACAGGAGGGAACACTGAAGCTTTCTTT.

J is TRBJ1-1 and V is TRBV6-1; D may be TRBD1 (5 bases). This CDR3 comprises 13 residues. Germline assignment: CDR1 MNHNS and CDR2 SASEGT. Deletions cut 7 bases from V and 4 bases from J, with 13 bases between. CDR3 amino acids: CASTVRGRTEAFF. The CDR3 DNA reads as TGTGCCAGCACCGTAAGGGGTCGCACTGAAGCTTTCTTT.

This clone has just one count. The chain uses TRBV7-2 and TRBJ2-2, with a possible D match to TRBD1 (6 bases). Per the germline V gene, CDR1 is SGHTA and CDR2 is FQGNSA. Deletions cut 2 bases from V and 2 bases from J, with 9 bases between. The CDR3 loop spans 15 amino acids. In DNA form, the CDR3 reads TGTGCCAGCAGCTTACAGGGGCCTAACACCGGGGAGCTGTTTTTT. It yields the protein CASSLQGPNTGELFF.

The V and J genes are TRBV4-1 and TRBJ2-1; 8 bases match TRBD2. From germline, CDR1 is MGHRA and CDR2 YSYEKL. V trimming: 0 bases; J trimming: 6 bases; junction bases outside the gene matches: 7. The CDR3 has 16 residues. The CDR3 here is CASSQDTRAGGNEQFF. The CDR3, as DNA: TGCGCCAGCAGCCAAGATACTCGGGCGGGGGGCAATGAGCAGTTCTTC.

The gene calls are TRBV7-8 and TRBJ2-1; D gene uncertain. Germline lookup yields CDR1 SGHVS and CDR2 FQNEAQ. V dropped 5 bases and J dropped 0 bases, with 17 bases sitting between them. The CDR3 loop spans 17 amino acids. The CDR3 nucleotides read TGTGCCAGCAGCCCCCTCTGGTCAGGCAGCTCCTACAATGAGCAGTTCTTC. It specifies CASSPLWSGSSYNEQFF. The full variable domain, in which reference TRBV7-8 and TRBJ2-1 provide the parts outside the CDR3, is GAGVSQSPRYKVAKRGQDVALRCDPISGHVSLFWYQQALGQGPEFLTYFQNEAQLDKSGLPSDRFFAERPEGSVSTLKIQRTQQEDSAVYLCASSPLWSGSSYNEQFFGPGTRLTVL.

The chain links TRBV7-9 to TRBJ1-1, with 7 nucleotides matching TRBD1. With V trimmed by 5 bases and J by 1 base, 10 bases remained unmatched. Germline lookup yields CDR1 SEHNR and CDR2 FQNEAQ (reference sequence). The CDR3 runs to 16 residues. Here the CDR3 DNA reads TGTGCCAGCAGCCCCCCGACAGGGAATGGGAACACTGAAGCTTTCTTT. Translation gives CASSPPTGNGNTEAFF.

This clone occurred a few times. V and J are TRBV6-1 and TRBJ1-5; no reliable D call. Germline CDR1 reads MNHNS; CDR2 reads SASEGT. The CDR3 sequence is 13 residues long. The V end lost 8 bases, the J end lost 4 bases, and 12 bases lay between the germline ends. Here the CDR3 DNA reads TGTGCCAGCTCCTCGAGGGAGAATCAGCCCCAGCATTTT. It is translated as CASSSRENQPQHF.